This T cell receptor beta chain originates from a study of naive and memory T cell subsets. Whole-study results and caveats: Naive repertoires, especially CD8, held a few larger clonotypes, possibly memory cells re-expressing CD45RA.

The beta constant-region primer was an equimolar mix of two oligonucleotides covering TRBC1 and TRBC2. TCRdb reprocessed the UMI-ligation and nested PCR reads via MiXCR and lists one record per CDR3 protein. The sample records under 150,000 distinct CDR3 sequences, over 15% being singletons. In regard to this clonotype: The antigen is not known.

With 0 bases removed from V and 2 bases from J, the gap between germline ends came to 11 bases. The germline CDR1 and CDR2 sequences are SGHRS and YFSETQ. CDR3 length: 15 amino acids. Four subsets defined by CD45RA and CD27 were sorted after CD3, CD4, CD8 and live/dead staining. The receptor's source is a human donor in good health. Input material: naive CD4+ T cells from blood. This sequence joins TRBV5-1 and TRBJ1-1, with a weak D call TRBD1 (6 bases). The CDR3 DNA reads TGCGCCAGCAGCTTGGTGGTACAGGGAAACACTGAAGCTTTCTTT. Amino acids: CASSLVVQGNTEAFF.